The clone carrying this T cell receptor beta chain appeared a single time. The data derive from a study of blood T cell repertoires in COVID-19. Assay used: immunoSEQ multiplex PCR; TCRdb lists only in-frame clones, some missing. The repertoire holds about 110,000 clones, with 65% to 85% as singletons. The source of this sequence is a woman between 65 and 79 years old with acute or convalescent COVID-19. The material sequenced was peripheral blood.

The CDR3 sequence: CASSLDGQGSYEQYF. CDR3 nucleotide sequence: TGTGCCAGCAGCTTAGATGGACAGGGATCCTACGAGCAGTACTTC. The chain recombines TRBV11-2 with TRBJ2-7, with 8 bases that match TRBD1. The CDR3 consists of 15 residues. Germline CDR1 and CDR2: SGHAT and FQNNGV. V lost 0 bases, J lost 1 base, and 2 bases stayed unmatched.